These T cell receptor beta chains were read from a single sample in a study of cytomegalovirus exposure and HLA in healthy donors. Here immunoSEQ multiplex PCR was the method, and the copy in TCRdb shows in-frame clones only, minus some. The sample records some 270,000 clones, around 85% being singletons. Source material: PBMCs. Receptors originate from a woman aged 18-35 years in good health and CMV-seronegative. The CDR3 runs from the conserved cysteine through the conserved F or W. A D gene is named only where the DNA matches it firmly. Clone size appears in some rows only: once, few, many, or a class for an expanded clone.

CDR3aa: CASSYSLAGDNEQFF; CDR3nt: TGTGCCAGCAGTTACTCCCTAGCGGGAGACAATGAGCAGTTCTTC; v_gene: TRBV6-5; j_gene: TRBJ2-1; d_gene: TRBD2; abundance: .
CDR3aa: CASSGGFQETQYF; CDR3nt: TGTGCCAGTAGCGGGGGGTTCCAAGAGACCCAGTACTTC; v_gene: TRBV19; j_gene: TRBJ2-5; d_gene: TRBD2; abundance: few
CDR3aa: CASINGGNEQYF; CDR3nt: TGTGCCAGCATCAATGGGGGGAACGAGCAGTACTTC; v_gene: TRBV25-1; j_gene: TRBJ2-7; d_gene: .; abundance: .
CDR3aa: CASSRAGQGANTIYF; CDR3nt: TGTGCCAGCAGTAGAGCGGGACAGGGGGCAAACACCATATATTTT; v_gene: TRBV6-5; j_gene: TRBJ1-3; d_gene: TRBD1; abundance: .
CDR3aa: CASSSPIRANTDTQYF; CDR3nt: TGTGCCAGCAGCTCTCCCATCAGGGCGAACACAGATACGCAGTATTTT; v_gene: TRBV11-3; j_gene: TRBJ2-3; d_gene: .; abundance: .
CDR3aa: CASSEAGGIGNTIYF; CDR3nt: TGTGCCAGCAGTGAAGCAGGGGGCATCGGAAACACCATATATTTT; v_gene: TRBV2; j_gene: TRBJ1-3; d_gene: TRBD1; abundance: .
CDR3aa: CASSEVPIMNTEAFF; CDR3nt: TGTGCCAGCAGCGAGGTCCCCATTATGAACACTGAAGCTTTCTTT; v_gene: TRBV7-9; j_gene: TRBJ1-1; d_gene: .; abundance: .
CDR3aa: CASSPGLAGVAEQFF; CDR3nt: TGTGCCAGCAGCCCCGGACTAGCGGGAGTAGCTGAGCAGTTCTTC; v_gene: TRBV11-3; j_gene: TRBJ2-1; d_gene: TRBD2; abundance: .
CDR3aa: CASSEGLGSEEQFF; CDR3nt: TGTGCCAGCAGCGAAGGACTGGGCTCTGAAGAGCAGTTCTTC; v_gene: TRBV11-3; j_gene: TRBJ2-1; d_gene: .; abundance: .
CDR3aa: CASNGLDYEQYF; CDR3nt: TGTGCCAGCAATGGCCTCGACTACGAGCAGTACTTC; v_gene: TRBV7-9; j_gene: TRBJ2-7; d_gene: .; abundance: .
CDR3aa: CASSLAGTSGNEQFF; CDR3nt: TGTGCCAGCAGCTTAGCAGGGACTAGCGGCAATGAGCAGTTCTTC; v_gene: TRBV7-2; j_gene: TRBJ2-1; d_gene: TRBD2; abundance: .
CDR3aa: CASSDSSDTGELFF; CDR3nt: TGTGCCAGCAGTGACTCTAGCGACACCGGGGAGCTGTTTTTT; v_gene: TRBV6-4; j_gene: TRBJ2-2; d_gene: .; abundance: medium-sized
CDR3aa: CASSVHSNGAGELFF; CDR3nt: TGTGCCAGCAGCGTCCATAGCAACGGGGCCGGGGAGCTGTTTTTT; v_gene: TRBV9; j_gene: TRBJ2-2; d_gene: .; abundance: .
CDR3aa: CASSPRQGSTEAFF; CDR3nt: TGTGCCAGCAGCCCGAGGCAGGGGAGCACTGAAGCTTTCTTT; v_gene: TRBV7-3; j_gene: TRBJ1-1; d_gene: .; abundance: .
CDR3aa: CASSVGASGRARSYNEQFF; CDR3nt: TGCGCCAGCAGTGTGGGTGCTAGCGGGAGGGCCAGGTCCTACAATGAGCAGTTCTTC; v_gene: TRBV10-1; j_gene: TRBJ2-1; d_gene: TRBD2; abundance: .
CDR3aa: CASSSGSGGASYEQYF; CDR3nt: TGCGCCAGCAGCTCCGGCTCGGGGGGGGCCTCCTACGAGCAGTACTTC; v_gene: TRBV5-1; j_gene: TRBJ2-7; d_gene: TRBD2; abundance: .